What follows are 23 T cell receptor beta chains derived from one specimen sequenced in a study of T cells after yellow fever vaccination. Using its own MiXCR run on the 5' RACE reads, TCRdb lists one record per CDR3 protein. The sample lists 50,000 or so distinct CDR3 sequences; roughly 6.9% were seen once. The sequenced sample was CD8+ T cells sorted from PBMCs, obtained on the day of the first yellow fever vaccination. These receptors all stem from a man aged 18 to 30 who received the YFV17D yellow fever vaccine.

With regard to this clonotype: A much more abundant neighbour one base away suggests this may be a read error. CDR3 sequence: CASSQTVDFQETQHF. In DNA, the CDR3 is TGTGCCAGCAGCCAAACCGTCGACTTCCAAGAGACCCAGCACTTC. The rearrangement links TRBV14 to TRBJ2-5; the D is unclear. The CDR3 covers 15 residues. Germline assignment: CDR1 SGHDN and CDR2 FVKESK.

This clonotype was detected ten times or more. The genes are TRBV4-1 and TRBJ2-3; no clear D gene. This CDR3 contains 14 residues. Germline values: CDR1 MGHRA, CDR2 YSYEKL. V was trimmed by 4 bases and J by 1 base, leaving 9 bases between them. In DNA form, the CDR3 reads TGCGCCAGCAGCCCAAAGGACGGCACAGATACGCAGTATTTT. Encoded protein: CASSPKDGTDTQYF.

On this clonotype itself: A much larger clone differs by one base, so this may be a read error. The chain combines TRBV5-4 with TRBJ1-1; D gene ambiguous. Germline V gives CDR1 SGHNT, CDR2 YYREEE (reference sequence). The CDR3 extends over 11 amino acids. V was shortened by 0 bases and J by 4 bases, with 1 base between the two germline ends. The CDR3 loop is CASSLATEAFF. DNA for the CDR3: TGTGCCAGCAGCTTGGCCACTGAAGCTTTCTTT.

In this sample, this clonotype turned up many times. The rearrangement uses TRBV4-3 and TRBJ2-3; 9 nucleotides align to TRBD1. The CDR3 covers 15 residues. The ends lost 5 bases at V and 5 bases at J; junction bases unmatched: 8. Per the germline V gene, CDR1 is LGHNA and CDR2 is YSLEER. This chain's CDR3 is CASSSYRGRGDTQYF. DNA of the CDR3: TGCGCCAGCAGCTCCTACAGGGGGCGAGGAGATACGCAGTATTTT.

The J gene is TRBJ1-2, the V gene TRBV7-6, with a tentative D call TRBD1 (5 bases). Germline assignment: CDR1 SGHVS and CDR2 FNYEAQ. CDR3 size: 12 residues. The V end was cut by 6 bases, the J end by 8 bases, with 13 bases between. As DNA, the CDR3 is TGTGCCAGCAGGGTCGGGGGTGGCGGCTACACCTTC. Translated, it gives CASRVGGGGYTF.

This chain connects TRBV4-3 to TRBJ2-2; possibly TRBD1 for D (6 bases). The CDR3 has 16 amino acids. Looked up from germline, CDR1 is LGHNA and CDR2 is YSLEER. Between the trimmed V and J ends, which lost 0 bases and 5 bases, there was a span of 13 bases. This CDR3 reads CASSQDLGHETGELFF. The DNA for the CDR3 is TGCGCCAGCAGCCAAGATTTGGGACACGAAACCGGGGAGCTGTTTTTT.

This clonotype was counted ten times or more. Here the CDR3 DNA reads TGTGCCAGCAGTTTTCAGGGGGCCTCTGAAGCTTTCTTT. It encodes CASSFQGASEAFF. The genes are TRBV12-3 or TRBV12-4 and TRBJ1-1, with TRBD1 matching 8 bases. The V segment lost 3 bases and the J segment 6 bases; nucleotides outside the gene matches: 3. CDR3 length equals 13 residues.

This clonotype appeared a few times. V usage is TRBV20-1 and J usage is TRBJ1-1; 11 nucleotides align to TRBD1. Germline values: CDR1 DFQATT, CDR2 SNEGSKA (reference sequence). The CDR3 totals 13 residues. The CDR3 DNA follows: TGCACTCCCTTAGGGACAGGGGGTCCTGAAGCTTTCTTT. Translated: CTPLGTGGPEAFF.

The chain employs TRBV7-2 and TRBJ1-5, with D possibly matching TRBD1 (6 bases). Trimming pared 4 bases from V and 7 bases from J, leaving 14 bases between. Looked up from germline, CDR1 is SGHTA and CDR2 is FQGNSA. There are 14 residues in the CDR3. CDR3 residues: CASSSTGWRQPQHF. The CDR3 bases are TGTGCCAGCAGCTCTACAGGGTGGCGGCAGCCCCAGCATTTT.

The chain uses TRBV5-6 and TRBJ2-5; a weak D match, TRBD1 (6 bases). The CDR3 sequence is 13 residues long. Germline loops: CDR1 SGHDT, CDR2 YYEEEE. Trimming pared 4 bases from V and 2 bases from J, leaving 9 bases between. CDR3 in DNA: TGTGCCAGCAGCGGGACAATTCAAGAGACCCAGTACTTC. As protein: CASSGTIQETQYF.

This clonotype was detected ten times or more. The V gene is TRBV29-1, the J gene TRBJ2-7; D is possibly TRBD1 (6 bases). The germline V and J ends were trimmed by 7 bases and 2 bases, with 12 bases remaining between them. This CDR3 spans 12 amino acids. Germline CDR1 SQVTM, CDR2 ANQGSEA. The CDR3 region is CSGKDRTYEQYF. CDR3 nucleotides: TGCAGCGGGAAAGACAGGACCTACGAGCAGTACTTC.

This clonotype was detected only a few times. The chain joins TRBV6-5 to TRBJ2-3; D unclear. The CDR3 contains 15 residues. Trimming shortened V by 0 bases and J by 2 bases, and 9 bases separated the two germline ends. Germline V CDR1 and CDR2: MNHEY, SVGAGI. CDR3 residues: CASSYSWEDTDTQYF. CDR3 in DNA: TGTGCCAGCAGTTACTCTTGGGAAGACACAGATACGCAGTATTTT.

The chain couples TRBV5-6 to TRBJ2-7; D perhaps matches TRBD2 (5 bases). Germline CDR1 SGHDT, CDR2 YYEEEE. V was shortened by 3 bases and J by 2 bases, with 6 bases between the two germline ends. The CDR3 covers 12 residues. The CDR3 here is CASSSGTYEQYF. DNA for the CDR3: TGTGCCAGCAGCTCGGGAACCTACGAGCAGTACTTC.

The V gene is TRBV15, the J gene TRBJ1-1, with D uncertain. This CDR3 is built from 14 residues. Germline values: CDR1 LNHNV, CDR2 YYDKDF (reference sequence). V dropped 0 bases and J dropped 3 bases, with 8 bases sitting between them. CDR3 sequence: CATSRDLGYTEAFF. The CDR3 DNA sequence: TGTGCCACCAGCAGAGATCTTGGGTACACTGAAGCTTTCTTT.

This clonotype was seen a few times. This chain connects TRBV7-9 to TRBJ1-4; D is unresolved. This CDR3 spans 14 amino acids. Germline V lookup: CDR1 SEHNR, CDR2 FQNEAQ (reference sequence). Deletions cut 2 bases from V and 2 bases from J, with 6 bases between. The CDR3 protein is CASSLSDTNEKLFF. The CDR3 DNA reads TGTGCCAGCAGCTTATCGGATACTAATGAAAAACTGTTTTTT.

This clonotype was seen more than once but under ten times. The V and J genes are TRBV9 and TRBJ1-2; D is undetermined. CDR3 length: 14 amino acids. V gave up 5 bases and J gave up 3 bases, with 14 bases separating them. CDR1 SGDLS and CDR2 YYNGEE come from the germline V gene. CDR3 sequence reads: CASRNTKGHYGYTF. DNA for the CDR3: TGTGCCAGCAGAAACACTAAAGGACACTATGGCTACACCTTC.

This clonotype was picked up many times. The chain combines TRBV7-2 with TRBJ2-5, with unresolved D. This CDR3 is built from 14 residues. Germline V gene data show CDR1 as SGHTA and CDR2 as FQGNSA. The V end was cut by 1 base, the J end by 4 bases, with 10 bases between. DNA for the CDR3: TGTGCCAGCAGCTTAGAGTACAGAGGAGAGACCCAGTACTTC. Protein: CASSLEYRGETQYF.

V gene TRBV10-2 combines with J gene TRBJ2-6; 7 bases map to TRBD2. The CDR3 is 17 residues long. CDR1 and CDR2 (germline): WSHSY, SAAADI. V lost 4 bases and J lost 0; bases outside the gene matches: 6. The CDR3 region has the DNA TGCGCCAGCAGTGGTGGGGGGACTAACTCTGGGGCCAACGTCCTGACTTTC. Protein product: CASSGGGTNSGANVLTF.

The sample holds a few counts of this clonotype. This chain connects TRBV12-3 or TRBV12-4 to TRBJ2-3; D call uncertain. This CDR3 comprises 12 residues. The ends were cut back, 1 base at V and 5 bases at J, with 4 bases in the middle. This CDR3 is CASSLEGDTQYF. The DNA of the CDR3 is TGTGCCAGCAGTTTAGAGGGAGATACGCAGTATTTT.

This clonotype showed up many times. V is TRBV27 and J is TRBJ2-7, with D perhaps assigned TRBD1 or TRBD2 (5 bases each). This CDR3 has 11 residues. The V gene's germline CDR1 is MNHEY and CDR2 SMNVEV (reference sequence). Trimming left V 8 bases short and J 0 bases short, with 5 bases between. The DNA for the CDR3 is TGTGCCAGCGGGGGCTCCTACGAGCAGTACTTC. The encoded protein is CASGGSYEQYF.

The rearrangement uses TRBV5-2 and TRBJ2-1; no check of the table's D call, TRBD2, against the DNA was made. TRBV5-2 is described as a pseudogene. The CDR3 extends over 14 amino acids. The CDR3: CAMGPGLLHYEQFF. CDR3 nucleotides: TGTGCCATGGGCCCCGGGCTCCTGCACTATGAGCAGTTCTTC.

This clonotype was detected ten times or more. The chain is built from TRBV4-1 and TRBJ1-5; D not certain. CDR1 is MGHRA and CDR2 is YSYEKL in the germline V gene. There are 15 residues in the CDR3. V was shortened by 7 bases and J by 5 bases, with 18 bases between the two germline ends. The CDR3, as DNA: TGCGCCAGCACCTCGACACTCGGAACTGATCAGCCCCAGCATTTT. This encodes CASTSTLGTDQPQHF.

This clonotype appeared a few times. The chain joins TRBV7-8 to TRBJ2-3; 12 nucleotides match TRBD2. The V and J ends lost 1 base and 6 bases, in that order; junction bases with no gene match: 5. The CDR3 consists of 16 residues. Per germline, CDR1 SGHVS and CDR2 FQNEAQ. The CDR3 is CASSLERTSGVDTQYF. The CDR3 coding sequence is TGTGCCAGCAGCTTAGAGAGGACTAGCGGGGTGGATACGCAGTATTTT.